These 25 T cell receptor beta chains share one sample of origin, sequenced in a study of T cells in localized non-small cell lung cancer. TCRdb keeps only in-frame clones here, not all; method: immunoSEQ multiplex PCR. Of around 83,000 clones listed, roughly 87% are singletons. The sample here was peripheral blood, taken before any cancer treatment. These TCRs come from a man between 35 and 75 years old with stage I squamous cell lung carcinoma.

The chain's CDR3 is CASSPYGLGEETQYF. The CDR3 DNA is TGTGCCAGCAGCCCGTATGGACTAGGCGAAGAGACCCAGTACTTC. This chain uses TRBV7-2 with TRBJ2-5, with 7 nucleotides matching TRBD2. The germline V gene has CDR1 SGHTA and CDR2 FQGNSA. Losses at the gene ends were 5 bases for V and 3 bases for J; bases not matched to a gene: 9. The CDR3 sequence is 15 residues long.

The V and J genes are TRBV2 and TRBJ1-2; D might be TRBD1 (5 bases). The CDR3 length is 13 residues. Germline V gene lookup returns CDR1 SNHLY and CDR2 FYNNEI. V gave up 7 bases and J gave up 3 bases, with 12 bases separating them. Here the CDR3 reads CASTKDRHYGYTF. The CDR3 nucleotides read TGTGCCAGCACCAAAGACAGACACTATGGCTACACCTTC.

This chain links TRBV6-5 with TRBJ1-4, with D possibly being TRBD1 (5 bases). Per germline, CDR1 MNHEY and CDR2 SVGAGI. The CDR3 has 14 residues. The ends were cut back, 6 bases at V and 8 bases at J, with 16 bases in the middle. The CDR3 loop is CASRPAGTKEKLFF. In DNA, the CDR3 is TGTGCCAGCAGGCCCGCCGGGACGAAAGAAAAACTGTTTTTT.

The chain couples TRBV2 to TRBJ2-7; 8 nucleotides agree with TRBD1. Germline CDR1 and CDR2: SNHLY and FYNNEI. The CDR3 consists of 16 residues. V dropped 5 bases and J dropped 8; count of bases not matched to a gene: 17. CDR3: CASSRGFNTGGVQQYF. DNA for the CDR3: TGTGCCAGCAGTAGGGGGTTCAATACAGGGGGTGTACAGCAGTACTTC.

This clone was observed a few times. In DNA form, the CDR3 reads TGTGCCAGCAGACGACAGGGGGCGAACACCGGGGAGCTGTTTTTT. Its translation: CASRRQGANTGELFF. The chain recombines TRBV7-8 with TRBJ2-2, with 9 bases aligning to TRBD1. The CDR3 consists of 15 residues. The V gene's germline CDR1 is SGHVS and CDR2 FQNEAQ. V gave up 6 bases and J gave up 0 bases; unmatched junction bases: 2.

The V and J genes are TRBV28 and TRBJ1-6; 7 nucleotides line up with TRBD1. Trimming at V came to 10 bases and at J to 10 bases, leaving 10 bases not matched to a gene. There are 13 residues in the CDR3. Per the germline V gene, CDR1 is MDHEN and CDR2 is SYDVKM. CDR3 protein: CATRTGYGSPLHF. The CDR3 nucleotides are TGTGCCACCCGGACAGGCTACGGGTCACCCCTCCACTTT.

V and J are TRBV7-9 and TRBJ1-1, with 7 positions matching TRBD1. Germline trimming cut 0 bases from V and 1 base from J; bases unmatched to any gene: 14. The CDR3 is made up of 19 amino acids. Germline V gene data show CDR1 as SEHNR and CDR2 as FQNEAQ (reference sequence). The CDR3 region has the DNA TGTGCCAGCAGCTTAGCGCCAGGGACAGCCTCAAAGAGGAACACTGAAGCTTTCTTT. Amino acid sequence: CASSLAPGTASKRNTEAFF.

V gene TRBV11-2 combines with J gene TRBJ1-1; no reliable D call. The germline V and J ends were trimmed by 0 bases and 0 bases, with 8 bases remaining between them. Per the germline V gene, CDR1 is SGHAT and CDR2 is FQNNGV. The CDR3 spans 15 residues. CDR3 region: CASSLEGRMNTEAFF. CDR3 coding DNA: TGTGCCAGCAGCTTAGAGGGCAGGATGAACACTGAAGCTTTCTTT.

The V call is TRBV4-1, the J call TRBJ1-5, with 8 nucleotides matching TRBD1. The V gene's germline CDR1 is MGHRA and CDR2 YSYEKL. Trimming cost V 0 bases and J 4 bases; bases outside gene matches: 2. This CDR3 comprises 15 residues. CDR3 in DNA: TGCGCCAGCAGCCAAGAACAGGGGGGGAATCAGCCCCAGCATTTT. This encodes CASSQEQGGNQPQHF.

Of note for this clone: The identical CDR3 is also encoded by other nucleotide sequences in the sample. This chain uses TRBV30 with TRBJ1-2; 8 positions match TRBD1. V dropped 0 bases and J dropped 5; count of bases not matched to a gene: 2. CDR1 is GTSNPN and CDR2 is SVGIG in the germline V gene (reference sequence). The CDR3 sequence is 13 residues long. The CDR3 DNA reads as TGTGCCTGGAGTGTAACAGGGGGTTATGGCTACACCTTC. As protein: CAWSVTGGYGYTF.

This sequence joins TRBV4-1 and TRBJ2-3; D possibly corresponds to TRBD2 (6 bases). Deletions cut 4 bases from V and 3 bases from J, with 20 bases between. This CDR3 region has 17 residues. The germline CDR1 and CDR2 sequences are MGHRA and YSYEKL. CDR3 nucleotide sequence: TGCGCCAGCAGCCCTCGGGCCGGGGGTGCTCAAACAGATACGCAGTATTTT. Translated: CASSPRAGGAQTDTQYF.

In nucleotides, the CDR3 is TGTGCCAGCAGCTTAAGGCTCCCCACTGAAGCTTTCTTT. It encodes CASSLRLPTEAFF. The V call is TRBV11-2, the J call TRBJ1-1; D gene unclear. Per the germline V gene, CDR1 is SGHAT and CDR2 is FQNNGV. Deletions cut 2 bases from V and 4 bases from J, with 8 bases between. The CDR3 runs 13 residues. The full variable domain, in which reference TRBV11-2 and TRBJ1-1 provide the parts outside the CDR3, is EAGVAQSPRYKIIEKRQSVAFWCNPISGHATLYWYQQILGQGPKLLIQFQNNGVVDDSQLPKDRFSAERLKGVDSTLKIQPAKLEDSAVYLCASSLRLPTEAFFGQGTRLTVV.

This chain uses TRBV10-2 with TRBJ1-4; possible D gene TRBD1, 6 bases. The CDR3 runs 14 residues. V shed 6 bases and J shed 5 bases, with 13 bases lying between them. CDR1 is WSHSY, CDR2 SAAADI, per germline. In DNA form, the CDR3 reads TGCGCCAGCAGGGATACAGGGAGAAATGAAAAACTGTTTTTT. Its translation is CASRDTGRNEKLFF.

The chain links TRBV28 to TRBJ1-2; D is ambiguous. In germline, CDR1 is MDHEN, CDR2 SYDVKM. This CDR3 region has 16 residues. V was trimmed by 4 bases and J by 8 bases, leaving 23 bases between them. Here the CDR3 DNA reads TGTGCCAGCAGTTCGCCGAGCGGGAATACGGTTTGGGGCTACACCTTC. Encoded protein: CASSSPSGNTVWGYTF.

This clone has more than one count but fewer than ten. This chain joins TRBV5-1 and TRBJ1-3; D is ambiguous. V dropped 0 bases and J dropped 2 bases, with 12 bases sitting between them. The CDR3 runs 16 residues. Looked up from germline, CDR1 is SGHRS and CDR2 is YFSETQ. The CDR3 DNA follows: TGCGCCAGCAGCTTGGCACCAGAAGACACTGGAAACACCATATATTTT. It translates to CASSLAPEDTGNTIYF.

The chain links TRBV28 to TRBJ2-5, with a possible D match to TRBD1 (6 bases). CDR1 is MDHEN, CDR2 SYDVKM, per germline. V dropped 11 bases and J dropped 4 bases, with 20 bases sitting between them. The CDR3 contains 14 residues. The CDR3 region has the DNA TGTGCCGGCTCCCGGCAGGGGATGGGAGAGACCCAGTACTTC. Residues: CAGSRQGMGETQYF. Filled out from reference TRBV28 and TRBJ2-5, the complete variable domain reads DVKVTQSSRYLVKRTGEKVFLECVQDMDHENMFWYRQDPGLGLRLIYFSYDVKMKEKGDIPEGYSVSREKKERFSLILESASTNQTSMYLCAGSRQGMGETQYFGPGTRLLVL.

CDR3 protein: CASPWKPQHF. CDR3 coding DNA: TGTGCAAGTCCCTGGAAGCCCCAGCATTTT. The chain couples TRBV12-2 to TRBJ1-5. TRBV12-2 is reported as a pseudogene. This CDR3 has 10 amino acids.

This clone was observed a single time. The rearrangement uses TRBV5-1 and TRBJ1-1; D might be TRBD1 (6 bases). Germline V gives CDR1 SGHRS, CDR2 YFSETQ. The V end lost 2 bases, the J end lost 6 bases, and 11 bases lay between the germline ends. CDR3 length equals 13 residues. CDR3 protein: CASSFYREAEAFF. CDR3 in DNA: TGCGCCAGCAGCTTTTACAGGGAGGCTGAAGCTTTCTTT.

This clone was detected only once. This sequence joins TRBV18 and TRBJ2-1; D not certain. Trimming removed 2 bases at V and 6 bases at J, with 11 bases between. Germline CDR1 KGHSH, CDR2 LQKENI. There are 14 residues in the CDR3. CDR3 amino acids: CASSPKGGVNEQFF. Here the CDR3 DNA reads TGTGCCAGCTCACCAAAGGGTGGGGTCAATGAGCAGTTCTTC.

As concerns this clone: Other DNA sequences of this sample code for an identical CDR3. The chain employs TRBV5-1 and TRBJ2-5; D is unclear. Germline CDR1 and CDR2: SGHRS and YFSETQ. The V and J ends lost 0 bases and 2 bases respectively, with 14 bases between them. CDR3 length: 16 amino acids. The CDR3 DNA sequence: TGCGCCAGCAGCTTGGGGTCCGGCAACAATCAAGAGACCCAGTACTTC. Translation gives CASSLGSGNNQETQYF. The variable domain in full, completed from reference TRBV5-1 and TRBJ2-5, reads KAGVTQTPRYLIKTRGQQVTLSCSPISGHRSVSWYQQTPGQGLQFLFEYFSETQRNKGNFPGRFSGRQFSNSRSEMNVSTLELGDSALYLCASSLGSGNNQETQYFGPGTRLLVL.

The CDR3 nucleotides are TGTGCCAGCAGCTTACGGCAACAGGGGGGAAATCAGCCCCAGCATTTT. It specifies CASSLRQQGGNQPQHF. This sequence joins TRBV7-2 and TRBJ1-5; 8 positions agree with TRBD1. CDR1 is SGHTA and CDR2 is FQGNSA in the germline V gene. With V trimmed by 2 bases and J by 4 bases, 7 bases remained unmatched. The CDR3 is 16 amino acids.

This chain connects TRBV28 to TRBJ2-7, with D tentatively TRBD1 or TRBD2 (5 bases each). The length of the CDR3 is 14 residues. Germline V lookup: CDR1 MDHEN, CDR2 SYDVKM. The V end lost 1 base, the J end lost 2 bases, and 9 bases lay between the germline ends. This CDR3 is CASSLSGRTYEQYF. In nucleotides, the CDR3 is TGTGCCAGCAGTTTATCAGGGAGAACCTACGAGCAGTACTTC.

This clone occurred once. V is TRBV11-2 and J is TRBJ2-7; TRBD2 aligns across 7 bases. CDR1 and CDR2 (germline): SGHAT, FQNNGV. V lost 5 bases to trimming and J lost 2 bases; unmatched junction nucleotides: 6. This CDR3 has 14 residues. The CDR3 DNA sequence: TGTGCCAGCAGCCCCTTGCGGGGGACCTACGAGCAGTACTTC. Protein product: CASSPLRGTYEQYF.

The chain recombines TRBV2 with TRBJ1-5; 7 nucleotides agree with TRBD1. Trimming cost V 4 bases and J 0 bases; bases outside gene matches: 3. Looked up from germline, CDR1 is SNHLY and CDR2 is FYNNEI. The CDR3 contains 15 residues. CDR3 amino acids: CASSGTGFSNQPQHF. In DNA form, the CDR3 reads TGTGCCAGCAGTGGGACAGGTTTTAGCAATCAGCCCCAGCATTTT.

As DNA, the CDR3 is TGTGCCAGCTCACCAGAGGGACAGGGGCGATACAATGAGCAGTTCTTC. It specifies CASSPEGQGRYNEQFF. The gene calls are TRBV18 and TRBJ2-1, with TRBD1 matching 10 bases. Trimming removed 2 bases from V and 4 bases from J; junction bases left unmatched: 5. The CDR3 consists of 16 residues. Germline lookup yields CDR1 KGHSH and CDR2 LQKENI.